This is a list of T cell receptor beta chains from one sample in a study of blood T cell repertoires in COVID-19. Method: immunoSEQ multiplex PCR; TCRdb's copy keeps in-frame clones and lacks some. The table lists 140,000 to 150,000 clones, about nine tenths of them singletons. What was sequenced was peripheral blood. Source of these receptors: a woman in her forties or fifties with acute or convalescent COVID-19. The CDR3 runs from the conserved cysteine through the conserved F or W. D genes are given only for firm matches. Rows give clone size only sometimes, using once, few, many, or a class for an expanded clone.

TRBJ1-6,TRBV6-4,.,.,TGTGCCAGCAGTGGGGACGGGAGATCACCCCTCCACTTT,CASSGDGRSPLHF
TRBJ2-6,TRBV9,TRBD1,.,TGTGCCAGCAGCGTGGACAGGGCCAGCTCTGGGGCCAACGTCCTGACTTTC,CASSVDRASSGANVLTF
TRBJ2-5,TRBV4-2,TRBD2,.,TGTGCCAGCAGCCCTTCCCAGACTAGCGGGAGAGGGGAGACCCAGTACTTC,CASSPSQTSGRGETQYF
TRBJ1-2,TRBV28,.,.,TGTGCCAGCAGACAGGGTACGGCTAACTATGGCTACACCTTC,CASRQGTANYGYTF
TRBJ2-5,TRBV10-1,.,.,TGCGCCAGCTTACGGACTTTCCAAGAGACCCAGTACTTC,CASLRTFQETQYF
TRBJ2-1,TRBV10-1,.,.,TGCGCCAGCAGTGAGGCGCTATACAATGAGCAGTTCTTC,CASSEALYNEQFF
TRBJ2-2,TRBV4-2,TRBD2,.,TGTGCCAGCAGCAAGACTAGACTAGCGGGAGGACGGACCGGGGAGCTGTTTTTT,CASSKTRLAGGRTGELFF
TRBJ2-3,TRBV4-2,TRBD2,.,TGTGCCAGCAGCCAAGTGGGACTAGCCGATACGCAGTATTTT,CASSQVGLADTQYF
TRBJ1-1,TRBV9,.,.,TGTGCCAGCAGCGCATACGGCACAGGGAGAACTGAAGCTTTCTTT,CASSAYGTGRTEAFF
TRBJ1-1,TRBV7-7,TRBD1,.,TGTGCCAGCAGCCCCCTTGGACAGGTTGGGAACACTGAAGCTTTCTTT,CASSPLGQVGNTEAFF
TRBJ2-7,TRBV24-1,TRBD1,.,TGTGCCACCAGTGAGGGACAGCACTACGAGCAGTACTTC,CATSEGQHYEQYF
TRBJ1-1,TRBV12-5,.,.,TGTGCTAGTGGTTTGGTAAGGGGTAACACTGAAGCTTTCTTT,CASGLVRGNTEAFF
TRBJ2-4,TRBV27,TRBD2,.,TGTGCCAGCAGTCCAGAGACTAGCGGGAGGAACATTCAGTACTTC,CASSPETSGRNIQYF
TRBJ2-1,TRBV6-4,TRBD1,.,TGTGCCAGCAGTGAATCTACAGGGGACTCCTACAATGAGCAGTTCTTC,CASSESTGDSYNEQFF
TRBJ2-1,TRBV10-3,TRBD2,.,TGTGCCATCCGGACTAGCGAGAGCCCTAGCTCCTACAATGAGCAGTTCTTC,CAIRTSESPSSYNEQFF
TRBJ2-5,TRBV12-3/TRBV12-4,.,.,TGTGCCAGCAGCTCTATAGAGACCCAGTACTTC,CASSSIETQYF
TRBJ1-3,TRBV14,.,.,TGTGCCAGCAGCCATCAGGCTGGAAACACCATATATTTT,CASSHQAGNTIYF
TRBJ2-7,TRBV3-1/TRBV3-2,TRBD1,.,TGTGCCAGCAGCCTGACAGGGGTCTACGAGCAGTACTTC,CASSLTGVYEQYF
TRBJ1-2,TRBV27,.,.,TGTGCCAGCAGTTTAGACGGTTATAGCAGCTATGGCTACACCTTC,CASSLDGYSSYGYTF
TRBJ1-2,TRBV19,TRBD1,few,TGTGCCAGTAGTCAGGGACAGGGTGATGGCTACACCTTC,CASSQGQGDGYTF
TRBJ2-5,TRBV29-1,TRBD1,.,TGCAGCGCCCGGGACAGCCAAGAGACCCAGTACTTC,CSARDSQETQYF
TRBJ1-5,TRBV2,TRBD1,.,TGTGCCAGCAGCTGGACAGGGCTGGGTCAGCCCCAGCATTTT,CASSWTGLGQPQHF
TRBJ1-6,TRBV11-2,.,.,TGTGCCAGCAGCGGATGGACAGTGGCCTATAATTCACCCCTCCACTTT,CASSGWTVAYNSPLHF
TRBJ1-3,TRBV24-1,TRBD1,.,TGTGCCACCAGTGATTCGTGGACAGGGAGTGGAAACACCATATATTTT,CATSDSWTGSGNTIYF
TRBJ2-3,TRBV18,TRBD1,.,TGTGCCAGCACCCGGGACAGGGGCACAGATACGCAGTATTTT,CASTRDRGTDTQYF
TRBJ1-1,TRBV28,.,.,TGTGCCACCCTCGGGGGGGGCACTGAAGCTTTCTTT,CATLGGGTEAFF
TRBJ2-7,TRBV4-1,TRBD2,.,TGCGCCAGCAGCCGAGCGGGGTCCTACGAGCAGTACTTC,CASSRAGSYEQYF
TRBJ1-2,TRBV11-2,.,.,TGTGCCAGCAGCCCCGGGGAGACGTATGGCTACACCTTC,CASSPGETYGYTF
TRBJ1-5,TRBV11-2,.,.,TGTGCCAGCAGTTCAGCGGGGATCAGCAATCAGCCCCAGCATTTT,CASSSAGISNQPQHF
TRBJ2-3,TRBV3-1/TRBV3-2,.,once,TGTGCCAGCAGCCAATCTGCCGGGTATACGCAGTATTTT,CASSQSAGYTQYF
TRBJ2-7,TRBV6-5,.,.,TGTGCCAGCAGTCCTCTGGGCGGGTACTCCTACGAGCAGTACTTC,CASSPLGGYSYEQYF
TRBJ2-7,TRBV11-2,.,.,TGTGCCAGCAGCTGGGACTCTCCCTACGAGCAGTACTTC,CASSWDSPYEQYF
TRBJ2-2,TRBV6-5,TRBD2,.,TGTGCCAGCAGTCCGCTAGCGGGAGAGACCGGGGAGCTGTTTTTT,CASSPLAGETGELFF
TRBJ2-6,TRBV30,.,.,TGTGCCTGGACCCCGACTATCGAAAGCTCTGGGGCCAACGTCCTGACTTTC,CAWTPTIESSGANVLTF
TRBJ2-1,TRBV30,TRBD2,.,TGTGCCTGGAGTAAAAAAACTAGCGGGCCTTACAATGAGCAGTTCTTC,CAWSKKTSGPYNEQFF
TRBJ2-1,TRBV5-1,.,.,TGCGCCAGCAGCTTAATGACTAGGGGATGGGATGAGCAGTTCTTC,CASSLMTRGWDEQFF
TRBJ1-1,TRBV9,.,.,TGTGCCAGCAGCCGGAGACCGGACACTGAAGCTTTCTTT,CASSRRPDTEAFF
TRBJ2-7,TRBV28,.,once,TGTGCCAGCAGTTCCCGGGACACCACCTACGAGCAGTACTTC,CASSSRDTTYEQYF
TRBJ2-7,TRBV7-3,.,.,TGTGCCAGCAGCTTAACACCCACTCCCTCCTACGAGCAGTACTTC,CASSLTPTPSYEQYF
TRBJ1-1,TRBV30,.,few,TGTGCCTGGAGTGTACCGGGGGTGATAACTGAAGCTTTCTTT,CAWSVPGVITEAFF
TRBJ1-2,TRBV28,.,once,TGTGCCACCGTTCGCCCGACTGGAACCTATGGCTACACCTTC,CATVRPTGTYGYTF
TRBJ1-1,TRBV6-5,.,.,TGTGCCAGCAGTTTGAGGGCGGAAGCTTTCTTT,CASSLRAEAFF
TRBJ2-2,TRBV7-9,.,.,TGTGCCAGCAGTTTTGAAGAGATCACCGGGGAGCTGTTTTTT,CASSFEEITGELFF
TRBJ1-1,TRBV14,.,.,TGTGCCAGCAGCCAAGCGGGGTGGGACACTGAAGCTTTCTTT,CASSQAGWDTEAFF
TRBJ2-3,TRBV5-8,.,.,TGTGCCAGCAGCTTGTACGGAGCACTGGGTACGCAGTATTTT,CASSLYGALGTQYF
TRBJ1-1,TRBV5-4,.,few,TGTGCCAGCAGCTTGCAGGGGATGAACACTGAAGCTTTCTTT,CASSLQGMNTEAFF
TRBJ2-5,TRBV5-4,.,few,TGTGCCAGCAGCCGTGAGGGCAGAGAGACCCAGTACTTC,CASSREGRETQYF
TRBJ2-1,TRBV19,TRBD1,.,TGTGCCAGTAGTTCCGGGACAGACTCCTACAATGAGCAGTTCTTC,CASSSGTDSYNEQFF
TRBJ1-2,TRBV18,TRBD1,.,TGTGCCAGCACTCCGGGACAGGGGACTTATGGCTACACCTTC,CASTPGQGTYGYTF
TRBJ2-2,TRBV7-8,TRBD1,few,TGTGCCAGCAGCTTAGATCGGACAGGCGGGGAGCTGTTTTTT,CASSLDRTGGELFF
TRBJ1-2,TRBV6-5,.,.,TGTGCCAGCACCCCGACAGTAGAGTATGGCTACACCTTC,CASTPTVEYGYTF